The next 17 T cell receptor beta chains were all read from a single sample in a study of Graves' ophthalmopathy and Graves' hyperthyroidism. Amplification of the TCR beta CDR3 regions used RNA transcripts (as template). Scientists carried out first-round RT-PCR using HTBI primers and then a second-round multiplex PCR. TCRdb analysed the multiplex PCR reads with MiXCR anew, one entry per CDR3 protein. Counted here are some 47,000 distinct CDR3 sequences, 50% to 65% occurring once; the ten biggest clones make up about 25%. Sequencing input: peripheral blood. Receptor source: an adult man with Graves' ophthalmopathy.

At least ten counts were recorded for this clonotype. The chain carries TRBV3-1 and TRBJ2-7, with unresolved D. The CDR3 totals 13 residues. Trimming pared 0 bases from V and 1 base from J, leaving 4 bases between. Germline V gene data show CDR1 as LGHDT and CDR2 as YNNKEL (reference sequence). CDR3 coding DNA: TGTGCCAGCAGCCAAGAGGGGTCCTACGAGCAGTACTTC. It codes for CASSQEGSYEQYF.

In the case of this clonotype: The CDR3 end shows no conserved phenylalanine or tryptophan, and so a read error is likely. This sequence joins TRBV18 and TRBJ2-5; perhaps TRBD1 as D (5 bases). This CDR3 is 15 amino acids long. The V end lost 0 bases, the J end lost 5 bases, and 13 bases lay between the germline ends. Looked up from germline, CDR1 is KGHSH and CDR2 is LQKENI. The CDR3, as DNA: TGTGCCAGCTCACCACCGCAGGGTACCGCGGAGACCCAGTACGTC. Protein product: CASSPPQGTAETQYV.

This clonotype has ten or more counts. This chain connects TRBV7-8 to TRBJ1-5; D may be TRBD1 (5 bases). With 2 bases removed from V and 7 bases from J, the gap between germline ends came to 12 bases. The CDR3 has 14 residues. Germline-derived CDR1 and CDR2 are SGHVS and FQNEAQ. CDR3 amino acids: CASSLRGTRQPQHF. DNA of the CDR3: TGTGCCAGCAGCTTACGAGGGACCAGACAGCCCCAGCATTTT. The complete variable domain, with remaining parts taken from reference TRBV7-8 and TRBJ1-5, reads GAGVSQSPRYKVAKRGQDVALRCDPISGHVSLFWYQQALGQGPEFLTYFQNEAQLDKSGLPSDRFFAERPEGSVSTLKIQRTQQEDSAVYLCASSLRGTRQPQHFGDGTRLSIL.

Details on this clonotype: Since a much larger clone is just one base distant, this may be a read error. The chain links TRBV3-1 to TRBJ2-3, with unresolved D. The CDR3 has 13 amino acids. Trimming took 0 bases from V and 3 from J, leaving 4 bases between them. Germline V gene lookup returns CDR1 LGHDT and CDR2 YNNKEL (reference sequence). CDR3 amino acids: CASSQESTDTQYF. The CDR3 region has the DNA TGTGCCAGCAGCCAAGAGAGTACAGATACGCAGTATTTT.

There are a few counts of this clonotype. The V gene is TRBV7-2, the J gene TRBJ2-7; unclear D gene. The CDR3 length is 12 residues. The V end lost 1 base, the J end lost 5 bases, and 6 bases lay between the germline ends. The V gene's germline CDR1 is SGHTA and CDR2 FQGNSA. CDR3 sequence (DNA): TGTGCCAGCAGCTTAGACACGGACGAGCAGTACTTC. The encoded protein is CASSLDTDEQYF.

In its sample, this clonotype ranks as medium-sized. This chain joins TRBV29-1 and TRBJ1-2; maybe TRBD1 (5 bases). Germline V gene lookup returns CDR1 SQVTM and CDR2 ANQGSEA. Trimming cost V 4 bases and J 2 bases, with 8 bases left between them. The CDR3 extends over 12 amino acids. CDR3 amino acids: CSVVGGNYGYTF. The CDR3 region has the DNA TGCAGCGTTGTTGGGGGAAACTATGGCTACACCTTC.

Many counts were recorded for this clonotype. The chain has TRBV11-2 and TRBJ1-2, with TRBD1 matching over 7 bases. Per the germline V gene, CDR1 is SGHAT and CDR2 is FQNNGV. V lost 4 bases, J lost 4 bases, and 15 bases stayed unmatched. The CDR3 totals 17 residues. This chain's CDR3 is CASSSSTGQESTYGYTF. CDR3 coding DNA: TGTGCCAGCAGCTCTTCGACAGGGCAGGAGTCTACCTATGGCTACACCTTC.

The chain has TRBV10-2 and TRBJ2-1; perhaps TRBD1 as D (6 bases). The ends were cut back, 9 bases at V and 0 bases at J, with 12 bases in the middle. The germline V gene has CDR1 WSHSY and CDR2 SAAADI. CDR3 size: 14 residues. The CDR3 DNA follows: TGCGCCAGTAGAGGGGGTCTCTCCTACAATGAGCAGTTCTTC. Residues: CASRGGLSYNEQFF.

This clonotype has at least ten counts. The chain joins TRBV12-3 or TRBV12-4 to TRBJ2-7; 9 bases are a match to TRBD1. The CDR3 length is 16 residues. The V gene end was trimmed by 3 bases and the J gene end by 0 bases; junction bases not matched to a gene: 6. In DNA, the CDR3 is TGTGCCAGCAGTTTGGCGGGACAGGGAAGCTCCTACGAGCAGTACTTC. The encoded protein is CASSLAGQGSSYEQYF.

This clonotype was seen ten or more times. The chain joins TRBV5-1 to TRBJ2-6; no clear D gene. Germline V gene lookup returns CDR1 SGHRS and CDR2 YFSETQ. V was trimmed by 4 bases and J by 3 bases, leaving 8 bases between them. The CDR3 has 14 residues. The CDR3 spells CASSRRDGANVLTF. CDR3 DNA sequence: TGCGCCAGCAGCAGAAGGGATGGGGCCAACGTCCTGACTTTC.

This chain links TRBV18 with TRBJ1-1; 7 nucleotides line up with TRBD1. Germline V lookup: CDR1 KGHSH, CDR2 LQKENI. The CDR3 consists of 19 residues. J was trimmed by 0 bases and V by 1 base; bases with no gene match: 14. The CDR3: CASSPQFKDRPFMNTEAFF. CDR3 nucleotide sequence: TGTGCCAGCTCACCACAGTTTAAGGACAGGCCGTTCATGAACACTGAAGCTTTCTTT. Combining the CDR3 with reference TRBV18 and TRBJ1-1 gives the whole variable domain NAGVMQNPRHLVRRRGQEARLRCSPMKGHSHVYWYRQLPEEGLKFMVYLQKENIIDESGMPKERFSAEFPKEGPSILRIQQVVRGDSAAYFCASSPQFKDRPFMNTEAFFGQGTRLTVV.

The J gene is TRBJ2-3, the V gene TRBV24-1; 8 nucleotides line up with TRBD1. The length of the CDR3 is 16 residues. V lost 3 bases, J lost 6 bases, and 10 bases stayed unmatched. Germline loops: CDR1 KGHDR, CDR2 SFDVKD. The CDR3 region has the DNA TGTGCCACCAGTGATCAACAGGGGGGTCGGGAGGATACGCAGTATTTT. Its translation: CATSDQQGGREDTQYF.

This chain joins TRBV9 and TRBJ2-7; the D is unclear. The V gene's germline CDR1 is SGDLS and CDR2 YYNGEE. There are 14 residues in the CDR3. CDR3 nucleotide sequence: TGTCCCATCAGCAACACGGGTCAGTTTAACGAGCAGTACTTC. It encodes CPISNTGQFNEQYF.

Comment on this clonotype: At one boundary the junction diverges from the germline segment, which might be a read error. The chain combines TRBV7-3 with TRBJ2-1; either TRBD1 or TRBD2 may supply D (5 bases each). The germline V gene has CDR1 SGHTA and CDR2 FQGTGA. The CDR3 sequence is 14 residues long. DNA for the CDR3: TGTGCCTGCAGCAATACGATGGGGGTGGGTGAGCAGTTCTTC. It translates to CACSNTMGVGEQFF.

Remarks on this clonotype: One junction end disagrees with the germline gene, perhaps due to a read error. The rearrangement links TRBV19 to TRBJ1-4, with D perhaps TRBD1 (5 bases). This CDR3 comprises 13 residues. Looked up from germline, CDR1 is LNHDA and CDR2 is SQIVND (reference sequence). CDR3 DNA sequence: TGTGCCAGTAGTACTAGGGGCTATGAAAACCTGTTTTTT. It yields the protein CASSTRGYENLFF.

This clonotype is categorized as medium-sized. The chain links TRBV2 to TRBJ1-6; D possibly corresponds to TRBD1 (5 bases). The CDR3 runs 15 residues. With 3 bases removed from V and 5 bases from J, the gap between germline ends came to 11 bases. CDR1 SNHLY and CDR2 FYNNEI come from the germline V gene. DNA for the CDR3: TGTGCCAGCAGTGAGTCTGGGGACGATAATTCACCCCTCCACTTT. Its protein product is CASSESGDDNSPLHF. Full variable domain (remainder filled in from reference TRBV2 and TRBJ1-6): EPEVTQTPSHQVTQMGQEVILRCVPISNHLYFYWYRQILGQKVEFLVSFYNNEISEKSEIFDDQFSVERPDGSNFTLKIRSTKLEDSAMYFCASSESGDDNSPLHFGNGTRLTVT.

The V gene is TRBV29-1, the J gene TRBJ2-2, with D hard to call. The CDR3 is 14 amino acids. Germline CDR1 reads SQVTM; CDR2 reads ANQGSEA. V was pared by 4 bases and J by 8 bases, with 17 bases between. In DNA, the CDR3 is TGCAGCGTTGTTCAATTAGAGAACTCTGGGGAGCTGTTTTTT. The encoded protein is CSVVQLENSGELFF.